The 22 T cell receptor beta chains in this list originate from one sample, sequenced in a study of T cell responses to AZD1222 COVID-19 vaccine. TCRdb's copy holds only in-frame clones and misses some; the assay was immunoSEQ multiplex PCR. This table holds roughly 140,000 clones, roughly 92% found once. Sequenced here: peripheral blood, sampled on day 0 of AZD1222 vaccination. These receptor sequences come from an adult in good health.

The CDR3 DNA sequence: TGTGCCAGTAGTATCGGGACAGGGGGTCATCAGCCCCAGCATTTT. The encoded protein is CASSIGTGGHQPQHF. This chain joins TRBV19 and TRBJ1-5; 11 bases align to TRBD1. V trimming: 3 bases; J trimming: 5 bases; junction bases outside the gene matches: 3. CDR3 length: 15 residues. Germline assignment: CDR1 LNHDA and CDR2 SQIVND (reference sequence).

This sequence joins TRBV5-1 and TRBJ2-7; D gene uncertain. The V end was cut by 2 bases, the J end by 3 bases, with 9 bases between. This CDR3 contains 13 residues. Germline V gene sequence: CDR1 SGHRS, CDR2 YFSETQ. The CDR3 bases are TGCGCCAGCAGCTTTGGGGTTGTCTACGAGCAGTACTTC. This sequence encodes CASSFGVVYEQYF.

The J gene is TRBJ1-2, the V gene TRBV6-2 or TRBV6-3; D unresolved. Germline CDR1 is MNHEY and CDR2 is SVGEGT. The CDR3 has 17 amino acids. Trimming removed 2 bases from V and 4 bases from J, with 20 bases in between. The chain's CDR3 is CASSYLRGRRLPYGYTF. The CDR3 region has the DNA TGTGCCAGCAGTTACCTGCGCGGCAGACGACTCCCCTATGGCTACACCTTC.

The J gene is TRBJ2-1, the V gene TRBV11-2, with 10 bases lining up with TRBD2. Trimming removed 1 base from V and 2 bases from J; junction bases left unmatched: 5. The CDR3 spans 17 residues. The germline V gene encodes CDR1 SGHAT and CDR2 FQNNGV. The CDR3 is CASSLVRTSGTYNEQFF. In nucleotides, the CDR3 is TGTGCCAGCAGCTTAGTTCGCACTAGCGGGACCTACAATGAGCAGTTCTTC.

This chain joins TRBV7-9 and TRBJ2-1; D is ambiguous. Looked up from germline, CDR1 is SEHNR and CDR2 is FQNEAQ (reference sequence). V lost 1 base, J lost 4 bases, and 5 bases lay in between. This CDR3 comprises 13 residues. The CDR3 sequence is CASSLGRYNEQFF. The CDR3 bases are TGTGCCAGCAGCTTAGGCCGGTACAATGAGCAGTTCTTC.

This chain connects TRBV7-9 to TRBJ1-6, with TRBD1 identical over 7 bases. With V trimmed by 5 bases and J by 7 bases, 8 bases remained unmatched. This CDR3 region has 15 residues. The germline CDR1 and CDR2 sequences are SEHNR and FQNEAQ (reference sequence). CDR3: CASSLDRVGNSPLHF. CDR3 DNA: TGTGCCAGCAGCCTAGACAGGGTAGGAAATTCACCCCTCCACTTT.

The gene calls are TRBV5-1 and TRBJ1-1; D is ambiguous. Germline V lookup: CDR1 SGHRS, CDR2 YFSETQ. With 0 bases removed from V and 1 base from J, the gap between germline ends came to 4 bases. CDR3 size: 13 residues. CDR3 protein: CASSLEWNTEAFF. CDR3 coding DNA: TGCGCCAGCAGCTTGGAGTGGAACACTGAAGCTTTCTTT.

This clone was picked up a small number of times. The rearrangement links TRBV15 to TRBJ1-1; D unresolved. The CDR3 sequence is 14 residues long. Germline V lookup: CDR1 LNHNV, CDR2 YYDKDF (reference sequence). Trimming shortened V by 7 bases and J by 1 base, and 13 bases separated the two germline ends. The CDR3 loop reads CATMSGASNTEAFF. The CDR3 coding sequence is TGTGCCACCATGAGTGGAGCCTCGAACACTGAAGCTTTCTTT.

In regard to this clone: Other DNA sequences in this sample translate to the same CDR3. The chain employs TRBV5-1 and TRBJ2-7; D unclear. CDR3 size: 13 residues. Germline loops: CDR1 SGHRS, CDR2 YFSETQ. V was cut by 4 bases and J by 0 bases, with 8 bases left in between. The CDR3 nucleotides read TGCGCCAGCAGCCTAACAGCCTCCTACGAGCAGTACTTC. Encoded protein: CASSLTASYEQYF. Based on the CDR3 plus reference TRBV5-1 and TRBJ2-7, the full variable domain is KAGVTQTPRYLIKTRGQQVTLSCSPISGHRSVSWYQQTPGQGLQFLFEYFSETQRNKGNFPGRFSGRQFSNSRSEMNVSTLELGDSALYLCASSLTASYEQYFGPGTRLTVT.

This sequence joins TRBV27 and TRBJ2-3; the match to TRBD2 covers 7 bases. The V and J ends lost 5 bases and 2 bases, in that order; junction bases with no gene match: 13. Looked up from germline, CDR1 is MNHEY and CDR2 is SMNVEV (reference sequence). The CDR3 spans 17 residues. The CDR3: CASSPEGGRFPTDTQYF. The CDR3 DNA reads TGTGCCAGCAGTCCCGAGGGAGGGAGGTTCCCCACAGATACGCAGTATTTT.

The rearrangement joins TRBV5-5 to TRBJ1-1; D call uncertain. CDR1 is SGHKS, CDR2 YYEKEE, per germline (reference sequence). CDR3 size: 15 residues. Trimming shortened V by 1 base and J by 7 bases, and 17 bases separated the two germline ends. This CDR3 is CASSLLAGWGGEAFF. The DNA for the CDR3 is TGTGCCAGCAGCTTGTTGGCCGGGTGGGGAGGTGAAGCTTTCTTT.

This chain uses TRBV6-4 with TRBJ1-3; 7 bases are a match to TRBD1. The CDR3 is made up of 14 amino acids. V lost 5 bases to trimming and J lost 0 bases; unmatched junction nucleotides: 1. Germline V gene sequence: CDR1 MRHNA, CDR2 SNTAGT. Here the CDR3 reads CASSRDSSGNTIYF. CDR3 DNA sequence: TGTGCCAGCAGTAGGGACAGCTCTGGAAACACCATATATTTT.

The V gene is TRBV9, the J gene TRBJ1-1, with a weak D call TRBD1 (5 bases). CDR1 and CDR2 from the germline V gene are SGDLS and YYNGEE. Trimming removed 4 bases from V and 12 bases from J, with 19 bases in between. CDR3 length equals 13 residues. The CDR3 coding sequence is TGTGCCAGCAGCCCCCAGGGACGGGTGGGGACTTTCTTT. Residues: CASSPQGRVGTFF.

This chain uses TRBV7-2 with TRBJ2-7, with D uncertain. The CDR3 runs 13 residues. V shed 4 bases and J shed 3 bases, with 10 bases lying between them. The V gene's germline CDR1 is SGHTA and CDR2 FQGNSA. In nucleotides, the CDR3 is TGTGCCAGCAGCTCCGCAGGTGTCTACGAGCAGTACTTC. Its protein product is CASSSAGVYEQYF.

The V gene is TRBV7-3, the J gene TRBJ2-4; D is undetermined. CDR1 SGHTA and CDR2 FQGTGA come from the germline V gene. The CDR3 is 14 residues long. V was shortened by 5 bases and J by 4 bases, with 12 bases between the two germline ends. In nucleotides, the CDR3 is TGTGCCAGCAGCGCCGCAGGTGGGAAAAACATTCAGTACTTC. Residues: CASSAAGGKNIQYF.

The V and J genes are TRBV2 and TRBJ2-7; 13 nucleotides match TRBD2. This CDR3 comprises 14 residues. The germline V gene has CDR1 SNHLY and CDR2 FYNNEI. Germline trimming cut 8 bases from V and 5 bases from J; bases unmatched to any gene: 6. The CDR3 sequence: CASRGLAGFHEQYF. In DNA form, the CDR3 reads TGTGCCAGCCGGGGACTAGCGGGATTTCACGAGCAGTACTTC.

The V call is TRBV28, the J call TRBJ2-1, with 9 bases matching TRBD2. CDR3 length equals 19 residues. The germline V gene has CDR1 MDHEN and CDR2 SYDVKM. Trimming removed 2 bases from V and 7 bases from J; junction bases left unmatched: 18. The CDR3 loop is CASSLATVRSSGNRNEQFF. DNA of the CDR3: TGTGCCAGCAGTTTAGCGACAGTGCGGTCTAGCGGGAACCGGAATGAGCAGTTCTTC.

The chain carries TRBV10-3 and TRBJ2-2, with 14 bases fitting TRBD2. V gave up 6 bases and J gave up 0 bases; unmatched junction bases: 18. The CDR3 is made up of 22 amino acids. The germline V gene encodes CDR1 ENHRY and CDR2 SYGVKD. The CDR3 DNA follows: TGTGCCATCAGGAACCCTCCGGGACTAGCGGGAGAAACAGCGGCGAACACCGGGGAGCTGTTTTTT. It codes for CAIRNPPGLAGETAANTGELFF.

This clone showed up just once. The gene calls are TRBV19 and TRBJ1-5; D remains unclear. The CDR3 totals 16 residues. Germline-derived CDR1 and CDR2 are LNHDA and SQIVND (reference sequence). Between the trimmed V and J ends, which lost 5 bases and 0 bases, there was a span of 14 bases. CDR3 loop: CASSPRLLNSNQPQHF. The CDR3 region has the DNA TGTGCCAGTAGTCCCCGACTTTTGAATAGCAATCAGCCCCAGCATTTT.

CDR3 bases: TGTGCCAGCAGTCTAGACAATTACCAAGAGACCCAGTACTTC. Encoded protein: CASSLDNYQETQYF. The chain is built from TRBV27 and TRBJ2-5; no definite D call. Germline V gene sequence: CDR1 MNHEY, CDR2 SMNVEV (reference sequence). The CDR3 covers 14 residues. Trimming removed 5 bases from V and 0 bases from J, with 10 bases in between.

This clone appeared once. The genes are TRBV19 and TRBJ1-1; D gene uncertain. The CDR3 covers 14 residues. Looked up from germline, CDR1 is LNHDA and CDR2 is SQIVND (reference sequence). Trimming shortened V by 7 bases and J by 2 bases, and 14 bases separated the two germline ends. CDR3 loop: CASIPWTGNTEAFF. The CDR3 DNA is TGTGCCAGTATACCATGGACGGGAAACACTGAAGCTTTCTTT.

This chain connects TRBV18 to TRBJ1-1; perhaps TRBD1 as D (5 bases). The V end lost 3 bases, the J end lost 3 bases, and 17 bases lay between the germline ends. The CDR3 consists of 16 residues. The V gene's germline CDR1 is KGHSH and CDR2 LQKENI. The CDR3 loop is CASSPSGKGRYTEAFF. The CDR3 DNA sequence: TGTGCCAGCTCACCCTCGGGGAAGGGGCGGTACACTGAAGCTTTCTTT.